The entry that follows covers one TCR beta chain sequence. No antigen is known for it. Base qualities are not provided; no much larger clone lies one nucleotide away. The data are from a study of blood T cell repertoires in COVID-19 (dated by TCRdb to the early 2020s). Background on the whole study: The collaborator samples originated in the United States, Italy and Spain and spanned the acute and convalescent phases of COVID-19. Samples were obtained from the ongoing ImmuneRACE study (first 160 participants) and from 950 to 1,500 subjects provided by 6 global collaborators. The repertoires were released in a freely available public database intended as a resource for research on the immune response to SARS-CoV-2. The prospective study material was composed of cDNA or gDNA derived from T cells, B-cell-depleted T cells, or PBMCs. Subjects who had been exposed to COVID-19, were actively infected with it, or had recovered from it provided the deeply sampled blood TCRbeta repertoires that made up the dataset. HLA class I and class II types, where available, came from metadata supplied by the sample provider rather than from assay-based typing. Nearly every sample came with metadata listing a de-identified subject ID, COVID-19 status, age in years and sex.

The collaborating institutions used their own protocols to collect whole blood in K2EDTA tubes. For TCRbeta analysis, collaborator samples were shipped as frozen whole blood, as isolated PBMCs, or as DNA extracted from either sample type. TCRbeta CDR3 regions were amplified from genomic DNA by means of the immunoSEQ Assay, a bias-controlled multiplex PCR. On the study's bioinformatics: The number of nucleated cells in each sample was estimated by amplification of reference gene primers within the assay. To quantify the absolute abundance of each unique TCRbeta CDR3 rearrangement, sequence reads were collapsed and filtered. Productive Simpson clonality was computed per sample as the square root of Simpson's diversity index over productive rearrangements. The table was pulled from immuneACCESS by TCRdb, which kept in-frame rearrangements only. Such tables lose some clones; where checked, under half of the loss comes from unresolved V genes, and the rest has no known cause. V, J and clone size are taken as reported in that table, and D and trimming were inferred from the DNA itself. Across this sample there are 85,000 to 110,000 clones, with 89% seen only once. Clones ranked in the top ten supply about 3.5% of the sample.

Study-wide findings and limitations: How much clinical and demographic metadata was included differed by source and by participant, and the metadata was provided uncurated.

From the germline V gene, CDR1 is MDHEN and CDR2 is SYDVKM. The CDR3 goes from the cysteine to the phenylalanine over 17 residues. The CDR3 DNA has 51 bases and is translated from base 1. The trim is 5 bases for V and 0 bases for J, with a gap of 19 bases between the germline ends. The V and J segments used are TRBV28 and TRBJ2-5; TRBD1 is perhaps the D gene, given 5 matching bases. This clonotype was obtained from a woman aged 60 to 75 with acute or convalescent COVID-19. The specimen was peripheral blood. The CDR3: CASSPGVDTLYQETQYF. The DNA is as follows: TGTGCCAGCAGTCCAGGAGTGGACACCCTGTACCAAGAGACCCAGTACTTC.